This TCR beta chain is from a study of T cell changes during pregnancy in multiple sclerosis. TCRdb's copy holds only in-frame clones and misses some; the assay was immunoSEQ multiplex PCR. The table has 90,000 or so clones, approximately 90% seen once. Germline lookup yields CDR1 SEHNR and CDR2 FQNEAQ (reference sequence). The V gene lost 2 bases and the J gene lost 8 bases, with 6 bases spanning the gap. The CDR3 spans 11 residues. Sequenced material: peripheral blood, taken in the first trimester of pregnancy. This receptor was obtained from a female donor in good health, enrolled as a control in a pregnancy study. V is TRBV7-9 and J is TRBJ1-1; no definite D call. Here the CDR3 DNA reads TGTGCCAGCAGCTTATCCAGGGAAGCTTTCTTT. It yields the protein CASSLSREAFF.